Below, one TCR beta chain is given with its context. The data belong to a study of shared T cell receptors in the human thymus. The CDR3 totals 15 residues. Per germline, CDR1 MNHEY and CDR2 SVGAGI. The trim removed 6 bases at V and 12 bases at J, leaving 11 bases unmatched. The method was immunoSEQ multiplex PCR; TCRdb's version includes in-frame clones alone and lacks a portion of them. The sample holds 500,000 to 750,000 clones; around nine tenths are singletons and the top ten take 0.0095% to 0.012%. This same sample was also taken into another study, of human thymus T cells. As that report states: Immunologically healthy infants in Finland undergoing congenital heart defect surgery were the donors. Resections that were taken during corrective heart surgery supplied the thymus tissue. Thymic and blood repertoires seemed to favor certain V and J genes. Related research described strongly overlapping thymic repertoires in unrelated people.

Sequencing was carried out using thymocytes. The clonotype was recovered from a boy under three years old with a congenital heart defect. This chain joins TRBV6-5 and TRBJ2-1; 13 nucleotides line up with TRBD2. The CDR3 region has the DNA TGTGCCAGCAGCCCTGCGACTAGCGGGGGGCTATGGCAGTTCTTC. This encodes CASSPATSGGLWQFF.